One sample yielded the 15 T cell receptor beta chains listed below, sequenced in a study of beta chain features in type 1 diabetes. The whole isolated RNA underwent reverse transcription, so sequencing captured expressed TCRB transcripts. Generated by immunoSEQ multiplex PCR, the TCRdb table keeps only in-frame clones and is missing some. The data hold about 320,000 clones, with less than 15% observed a single time. The source material was central memory CD4+ T cells from blood. The source of these receptors is a man aged 30-40 years in good health.

This chain connects TRBV5-6 to TRBJ2-3; D ambiguous. V was trimmed by 4 bases and J by 2 bases, leaving 8 bases between them. The CDR3 sequence is 13 residues long. Germline loops: CDR1 SGHDT, CDR2 YYEEEE. The CDR3 loop reads CASSLQVTDTQYF. The CDR3 nucleotides read TGTGCCAGCAGCCTCCAAGTCACAGATACGCAGTATTTT.

This clone turned up a few times. This chain joins TRBV7-8 and TRBJ1-1, with 8 bases fitting TRBD1. Germline V gene data show CDR1 as SGHVS and CDR2 as FQNEAQ. The V segment lost 5 bases and the J segment 10 bases; nucleotides outside the gene matches: 9. The CDR3 has 13 residues. CDR3 bases: TGTGCCAGCAGCGTGGACAGGGTATATTCAGCTTTCTTT. This gives the protein CASSVDRVYSAFF.

The chain recombines TRBV5-1 with TRBJ2-7; D is perhaps TRBD1 (6 bases). V gave up 3 bases and J gave up 1 base, with 17 bases separating them. The CDR3 contains 16 residues. Per germline, CDR1 SGHRS and CDR2 YFSETQ. The CDR3 region is CASSWTLTGGSYEQYF. CDR3 DNA sequence: TGCGCCAGCAGCTGGACCCTGACAGGCGGGTCCTACGAGCAGTACTTC. Full variable domain (rest looked up from reference TRBV5-1 and TRBJ2-7): KAGVTQTPRYLIKTRGQQVTLSCSPISGHRSVSWYQQTPGQGLQFLFEYFSETQRNKGNFPGRFSGRQFSNSRSEMNVSTLELGDSALYLCASSWTLTGGSYEQYFGPGTRLTVT.

In its sample, this clone was seen many times. This same CDR3 is encoded by further DNA sequences in the sample. This chain uses TRBV11-2 with TRBJ2-5; D is unresolved. V was clipped by 5 bases and J by 2 bases, with 12 bases between them. The CDR3 sequence is 14 residues long. Per germline, CDR1 SGHAT and CDR2 FQNNGV. The CDR3 DNA sequence: TGTGCCAGCAGCCCGTTGAACCTGCAAGAGACCCAGTACTTC. Its translation is CASSPLNLQETQYF.

This clone came up a few times. The chain is built from TRBV27 and TRBJ1-5; weak D call: TRBD1 (5 bases). CDR1 and CDR2 from the germline V gene are MNHEY and SMNVEV (reference sequence). V was trimmed by 0 bases and J by 3 bases, leaving 9 bases between them. This CDR3 has 15 amino acids. This CDR3 is CASSLSGRNNQPQHF. The DNA for the CDR3 is TGTGCCAGCAGTTTATCGGGACGGAACAATCAGCCCCAGCATTTT.

This clone was observed a handful of times. The chain links TRBV4-3 to TRBJ2-2; perhaps TRBD2 as D (6 bases). The length of the CDR3 is 16 residues. CDR1 and CDR2 from the germline V gene are LGHNA and YSLEER. Trimming stripped 1 base from V and 5 bases from J, with 14 bases between. The CDR3 DNA is TGCGCCAGCAGCCAAGGGGTCGGGGGAGCGACCGGGGAGCTGTTTTTT. This encodes CASSQGVGGATGELFF.

The gene calls are TRBV7-8 and TRBJ2-1, with D perhaps matching TRBD1 or TRBD2 (5 bases each). Between the trimmed V and J ends, which lost 2 bases and 4 bases, there was a span of 18 bases. The CDR3 has 17 residues. The germline gives CDR1 SGHVS, CDR2 FQNEAQ. The CDR3 DNA reads TGTGCCAGCAGCTTAAGGGGTAGCGTTTTTTCATACAATGAGCAGTTCTTC. It specifies CASSLRGSVFSYNEQFF.

In this sample, this clone turned up a few times. The V call is TRBV2, the J call TRBJ1-2, with 9 bases aligning to TRBD1. The germline gives CDR1 SNHLY, CDR2 FYNNEI. The CDR3 runs to 16 residues. Trimming cost V 4 bases and J 6 bases; bases outside gene matches: 12. For the CDR3, the DNA is TGTGCCAGCAGTGGGGGACAGGGAACCCCCCTTCATGGCTACACCTTC. Translating gives CASSGGQGTPLHGYTF.

This clone came up many times. V and J are TRBV10-3 and TRBJ2-7; the match to TRBD2 covers 8 bases. The CDR3 totals 13 residues. After removal of 6 bases from V and 8 bases from J, the junction contained 9 bases not matched to a gene. CDR1 and CDR2 (germline): ENHRY, SYGVKD. The CDR3 protein is CAIRSGGPTKQYF. The CDR3 DNA reads TGTGCCATCAGGAGCGGGGGCCCTACGAAGCAGTACTTC.

This clone showed up just a few times. The chain couples TRBV18 to TRBJ1-1; possibly TRBD1 for D (5 bases). The germline V gene has CDR1 KGHSH and CDR2 LQKENI. V shed 5 bases and J shed 0 bases, with 16 bases lying between them. The CDR3 loop spans 16 amino acids. The CDR3 coding sequence is TGTGCCAGCTCATTTGGGGGATCGGGTATGAACACTGAAGCTTTCTTT. This sequence encodes CASSFGGSGMNTEAFF.

The rearrangement uses TRBV4-3 and TRBJ2-3; 7 bases are shared with TRBD2. The germline gives CDR1 LGHNA, CDR2 YSLEER. The J segment lost 5 bases and the V segment lost 4 bases, leaving 6 bases of the junction unmatched. The CDR3 spans 14 residues. The chain's CDR3 is CASSLSGVGDTQYF. DNA for the CDR3: TGCGCCAGCAGCCTAAGCGGGGTGGGAGATACGCAGTATTTT.

This clone has more than one count but fewer than ten. The V call is TRBV5-4, the J call TRBJ2-7; 7 nucleotides line up with TRBD1. The CDR3 runs 13 residues. Germline CDR1 is SGHNT and CDR2 is YYREEE (reference sequence). The ends lost 1 base at V and 2 bases at J; junction bases unmatched: 0. CDR3 residues: CASSLQGAYEQYV. DNA for the CDR3: TGTGCCAGCAGCTTGCAGGGGGCCTACGAGCAGTACGTC.

The chain employs TRBV11-3 and TRBJ2-3; a weak D match, TRBD2 (6 bases). This CDR3 contains 14 residues. V lost 2 bases to trimming and J lost 2 bases, with 8 bases between them. Germline-derived CDR1 and CDR2 are SGHNT and YENEEA. The CDR3 nucleotides read TGTGCCAGCAGCTTATTAGCGGTCACAGATACGCAGTATTTT. It specifies CASSLLAVTDTQYF.

V usage is TRBV7-2 and J usage is TRBJ2-1; 8 nucleotides line up with TRBD2. CDR1 SGHTA and CDR2 FQGNSA come from the germline V gene. This CDR3 comprises 16 residues. V lost 1 base to trimming and J lost 5 bases; unmatched junction nucleotides: 7. The CDR3 sequence: CASSLVASGGHNEQFF. CDR3 in DNA: TGTGCCAGCAGCTTAGTGGCGAGCGGGGGACACAATGAGCAGTTCTTC.

This clone has only a few counts. The gene calls are TRBV6-5 and TRBJ1-2; D unresolved. This CDR3 has 15 amino acids. From germline, CDR1 is MNHEY and CDR2 SVGAGI. Trimming took off 0 bases at V and 0 bases at J, with 8 bases between the two ends. This CDR3 reads CASSYSPRSNYGYTF. The CDR3 DNA is TGTGCCAGCAGTTACTCTCCCCGATCTAACTATGGCTACACCTTC.